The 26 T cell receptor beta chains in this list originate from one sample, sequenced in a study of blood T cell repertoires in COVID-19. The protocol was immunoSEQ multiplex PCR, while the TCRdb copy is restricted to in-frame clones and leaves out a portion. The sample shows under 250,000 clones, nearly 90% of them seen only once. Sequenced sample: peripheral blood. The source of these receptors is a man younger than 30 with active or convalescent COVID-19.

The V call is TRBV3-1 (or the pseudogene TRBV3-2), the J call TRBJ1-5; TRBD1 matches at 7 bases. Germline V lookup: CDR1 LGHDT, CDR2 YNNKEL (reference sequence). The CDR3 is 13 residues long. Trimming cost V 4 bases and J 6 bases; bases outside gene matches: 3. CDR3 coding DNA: TGTGCCAGCAGCCTGACAGGGCTTCAGCCCCAGCATTTT. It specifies CASSLTGLQPQHF.

The CDR3 is CASSYSGSGAQGTQYF. The CDR3 DNA sequence: TGTGCCAGCAGTTACTCTGGTAGCGGGGCCCAGGGGACCCAGTACTTC. The chain is built from TRBV6-5 and TRBJ2-5; TRBD2 agrees at 8 bases. Germline V lookup: CDR1 MNHEY, CDR2 SVGAGI. V lost 0 bases and J lost 7; bases outside the gene matches: 10. The CDR3 has 16 residues.

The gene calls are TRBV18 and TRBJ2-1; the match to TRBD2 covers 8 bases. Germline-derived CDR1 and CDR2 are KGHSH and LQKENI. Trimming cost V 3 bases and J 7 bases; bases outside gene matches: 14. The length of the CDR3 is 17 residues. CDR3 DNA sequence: TGTGCCAGCTCACCGCTCTCCGGAGCGGGAGATGTAAATGAGCAGTTCTTC. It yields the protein CASSPLSGAGDVNEQFF.

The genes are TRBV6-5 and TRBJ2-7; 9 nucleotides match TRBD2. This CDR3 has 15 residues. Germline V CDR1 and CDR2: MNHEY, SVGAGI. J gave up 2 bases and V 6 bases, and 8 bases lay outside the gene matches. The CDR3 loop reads CASRDRGGGAYEQYF. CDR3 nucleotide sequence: TGTGCCAGCAGAGATCGCGGGGGGGGCGCCTACGAGCAGTACTTC.

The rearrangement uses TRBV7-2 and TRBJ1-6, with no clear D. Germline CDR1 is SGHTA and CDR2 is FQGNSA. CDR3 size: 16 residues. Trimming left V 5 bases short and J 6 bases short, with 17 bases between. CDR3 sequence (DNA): TGTGCCAGCAGCCTTACCCCACAGAATCCTAATTCACCCCTCCACTTT. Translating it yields CASSLTPQNPNSPLHF.

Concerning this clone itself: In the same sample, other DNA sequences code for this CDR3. CDR3: CASSPGLAAYEQYF. CDR3 nucleotides: TGTGCCAGCAGCCCGGGACTAGCGGCCTACGAGCAGTACTTC. The chain has TRBV6-5 and TRBJ2-7, with TRBD2 identical over 11 bases. The germline V gene has CDR1 MNHEY and CDR2 SVGAGI. This CDR3 has 14 amino acids. The J segment lost 2 bases and the V segment lost 6 bases, leaving 3 bases of the junction unmatched.

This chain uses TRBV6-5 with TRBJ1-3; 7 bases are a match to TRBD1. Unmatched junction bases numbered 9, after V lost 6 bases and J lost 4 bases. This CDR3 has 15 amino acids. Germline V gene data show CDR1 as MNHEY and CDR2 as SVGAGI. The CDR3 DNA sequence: TGTGCCAGCAGGCCCGGACAGGAGGTGGGAAACACCATATATTTT. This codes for CASRPGQEVGNTIYF.

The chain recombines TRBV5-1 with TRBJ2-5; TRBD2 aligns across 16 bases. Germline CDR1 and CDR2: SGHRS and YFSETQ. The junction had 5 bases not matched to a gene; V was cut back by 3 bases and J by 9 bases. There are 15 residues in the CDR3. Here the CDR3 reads CASSWGLAGGESQYF. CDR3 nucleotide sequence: TGCGCCAGCAGCTGGGGACTAGCGGGAGGGGAGTCCCAGTACTTC. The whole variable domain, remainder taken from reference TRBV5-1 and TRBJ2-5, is KAGVTQTPRYLIKTRGQQVTLSCSPISGHRSVSWYQQTPGQGLQFLFEYFSETQRNKGNFPGRFSGRQFSNSRSEMNVSTLELGDSALYLCASSWGLAGGESQYFGPGTRLLVL.

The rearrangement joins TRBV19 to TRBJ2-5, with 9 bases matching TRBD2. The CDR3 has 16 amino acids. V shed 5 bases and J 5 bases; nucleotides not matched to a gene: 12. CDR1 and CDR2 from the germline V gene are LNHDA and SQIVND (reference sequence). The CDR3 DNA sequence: TGTGCCAGTAGTCCCCGGGGAGCGGGGGGCCGGGAGACCCAGTACTTC. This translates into CASSPRGAGGRETQYF. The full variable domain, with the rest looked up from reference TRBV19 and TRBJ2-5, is DGGITQSPKYLFRKEGQNVTLSCEQNLNHDAMYWYRQDPGQGLRLIYYSQIVNDFQKGDIAEGYSVSREKKESFPLTVTSAQKNPTAFYLCASSPRGAGGRETQYFGPGTRLLVL.

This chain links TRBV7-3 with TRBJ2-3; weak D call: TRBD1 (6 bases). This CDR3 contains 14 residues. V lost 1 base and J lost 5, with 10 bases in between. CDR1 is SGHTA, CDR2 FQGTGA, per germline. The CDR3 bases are TGTGCCAGCAGCTTAAATCTAGGGGGAGATACGCAGTATTTT. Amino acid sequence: CASSLNLGGDTQYF.

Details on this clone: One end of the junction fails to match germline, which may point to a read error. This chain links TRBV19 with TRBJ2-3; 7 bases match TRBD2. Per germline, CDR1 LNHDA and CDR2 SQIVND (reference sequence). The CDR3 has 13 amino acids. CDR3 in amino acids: CASSAREGDAQYF. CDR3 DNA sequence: TGTGCCAGTAGTGCCAGGGAGGGAGATGCGCAGTATTTT. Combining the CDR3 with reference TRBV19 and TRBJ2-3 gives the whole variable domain DGGITQSPKYLFRKEGQNVTLSCEQNLNHDAMYWYRQDPGQGLRLIYYSQIVNDFQKGDIAEGYSVSREKKESFPLTVTSAQKNPTAFYLCASSAREGDAQYFGPGTRLTVL.

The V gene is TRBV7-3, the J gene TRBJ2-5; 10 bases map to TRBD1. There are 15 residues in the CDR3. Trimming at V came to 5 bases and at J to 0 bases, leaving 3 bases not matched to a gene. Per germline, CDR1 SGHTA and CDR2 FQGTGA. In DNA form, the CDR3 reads TGTGCCAGCAGCACGGGACAGGGGAACCAAGAGACCCAGTACTTC. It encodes CASSTGQGNQETQYF. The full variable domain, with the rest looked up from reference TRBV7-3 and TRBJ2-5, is GAGVSQTPSNKVTEKGKYVELRCDPISGHTALYWYRQSLGQGPEFLIYFQGTGAADDSGLPNDRFFAVRPEGSVSTLKIQRTERGDSAVYLCASSTGQGNQETQYFGPGTRLLVL.

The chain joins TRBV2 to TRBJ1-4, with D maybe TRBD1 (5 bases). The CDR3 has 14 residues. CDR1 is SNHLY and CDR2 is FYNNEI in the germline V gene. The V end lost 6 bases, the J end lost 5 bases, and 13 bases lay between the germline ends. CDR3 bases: TGTGCCAGCAGACCGGGACTGATGAATGAAAAACTGTTTTTT. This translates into CASRPGLMNEKLFF.

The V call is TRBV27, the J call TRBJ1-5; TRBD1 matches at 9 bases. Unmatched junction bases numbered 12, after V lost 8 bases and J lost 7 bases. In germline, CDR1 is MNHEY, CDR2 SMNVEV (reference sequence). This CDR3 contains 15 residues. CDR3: CASGRTGAQGQPQHF. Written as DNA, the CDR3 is TGTGCCAGCGGACGGACAGGGGCGCAGGGGCAGCCCCAGCATTTT.

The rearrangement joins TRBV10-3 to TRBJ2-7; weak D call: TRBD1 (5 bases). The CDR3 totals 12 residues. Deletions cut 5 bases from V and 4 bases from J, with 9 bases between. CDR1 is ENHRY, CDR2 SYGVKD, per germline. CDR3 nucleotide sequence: TGTGCCATCAGTTCACAGGCTTACGAGCAGTACTTC. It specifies CAISSQAYEQYF.

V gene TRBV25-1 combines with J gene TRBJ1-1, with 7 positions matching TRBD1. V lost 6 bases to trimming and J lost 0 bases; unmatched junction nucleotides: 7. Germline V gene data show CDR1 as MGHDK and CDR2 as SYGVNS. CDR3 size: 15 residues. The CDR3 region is CASRPAGQLNTEAFF. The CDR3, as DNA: TGTGCCAGCAGGCCCGCGGGACAGCTGAACACTGAAGCTTTCTTT.

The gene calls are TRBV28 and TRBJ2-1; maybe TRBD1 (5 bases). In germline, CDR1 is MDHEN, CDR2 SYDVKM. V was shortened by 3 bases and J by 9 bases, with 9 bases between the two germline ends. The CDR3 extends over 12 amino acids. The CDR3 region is CASSFQGIEQFF. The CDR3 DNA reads TGTGCCAGCAGTTTCCAGGGTATTGAGCAGTTCTTC.

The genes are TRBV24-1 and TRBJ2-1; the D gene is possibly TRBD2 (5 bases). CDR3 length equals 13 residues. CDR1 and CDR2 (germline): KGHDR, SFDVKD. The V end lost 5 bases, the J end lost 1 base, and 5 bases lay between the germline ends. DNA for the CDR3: TGTGCCACCAGTGGGGAGTCCTACAATGAGCAGTTCTTC. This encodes CATSGESYNEQFF.

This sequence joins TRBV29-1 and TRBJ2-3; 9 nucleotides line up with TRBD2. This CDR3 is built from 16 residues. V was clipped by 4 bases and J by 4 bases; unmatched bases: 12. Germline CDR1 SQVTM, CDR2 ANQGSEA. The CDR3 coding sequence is TGCAGCGTTGTGGTGGCTAGCGGGGACCTGCCAGATACGCAGTATTTT. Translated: CSVVVASGDLPDTQYF.

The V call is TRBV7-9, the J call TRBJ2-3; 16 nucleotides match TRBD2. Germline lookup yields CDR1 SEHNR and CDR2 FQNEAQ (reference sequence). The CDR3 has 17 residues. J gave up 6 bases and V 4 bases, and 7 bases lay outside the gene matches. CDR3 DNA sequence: TGTGCCAGCAGCTGGGGACTAGCGGGAGGGCCTGAGGATACGCAGTATTTT. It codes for CASSWGLAGGPEDTQYF.

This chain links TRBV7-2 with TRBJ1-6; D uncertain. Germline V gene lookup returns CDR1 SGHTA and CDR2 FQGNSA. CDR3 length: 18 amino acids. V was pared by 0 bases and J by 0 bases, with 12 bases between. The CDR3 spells CASSLAHVGSSYNSPLHF. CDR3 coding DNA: TGTGCCAGCAGCTTAGCGCACGTGGGGAGCTCCTATAATTCACCCCTCCACTTT.

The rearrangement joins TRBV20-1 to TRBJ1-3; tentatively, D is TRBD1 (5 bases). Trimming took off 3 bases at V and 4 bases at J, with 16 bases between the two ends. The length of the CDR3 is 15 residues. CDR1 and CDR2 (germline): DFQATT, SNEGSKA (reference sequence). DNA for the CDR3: TGCAGTGCTAGTGACGTCGGGGGGGAGGGAAACACCATATATTTT. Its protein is CSASDVGGEGNTIYF.

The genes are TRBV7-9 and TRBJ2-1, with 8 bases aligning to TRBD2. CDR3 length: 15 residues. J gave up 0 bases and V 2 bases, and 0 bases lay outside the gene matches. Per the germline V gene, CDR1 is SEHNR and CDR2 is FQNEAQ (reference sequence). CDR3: CASSLSGSSYNEQFF. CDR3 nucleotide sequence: TGTGCCAGCAGCTTAAGCGGGAGCTCCTACAATGAGCAGTTCTTC.

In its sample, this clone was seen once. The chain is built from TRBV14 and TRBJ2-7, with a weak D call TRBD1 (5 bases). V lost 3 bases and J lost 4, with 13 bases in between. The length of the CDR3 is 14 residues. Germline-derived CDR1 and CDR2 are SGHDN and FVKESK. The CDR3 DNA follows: TGTGCCAGCAGCCAGCAGGGAATTGGGTACGAGCAGTACTTC. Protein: CASSQQGIGYEQYF.

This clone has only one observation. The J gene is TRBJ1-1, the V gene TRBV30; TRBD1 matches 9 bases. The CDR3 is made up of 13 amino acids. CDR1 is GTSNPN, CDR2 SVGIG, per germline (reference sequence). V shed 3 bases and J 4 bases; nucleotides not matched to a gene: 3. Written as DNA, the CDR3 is TGTGCCTGGAGGTGGGACAGGGCCACTGAAGCTTTCTTT. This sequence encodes CAWRWDRATEAFF.

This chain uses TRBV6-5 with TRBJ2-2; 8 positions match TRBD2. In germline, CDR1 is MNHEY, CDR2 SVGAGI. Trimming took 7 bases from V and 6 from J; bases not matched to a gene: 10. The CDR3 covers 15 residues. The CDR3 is CASTPTSGRSGELFF. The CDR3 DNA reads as TGTGCCAGCACCCCCACTAGCGGACGGTCCGGGGAGCTGTTTTTT.